The T cell receptor (beta chain) under discussion was sequenced for a study of blood T cell repertoires in COVID-19. Study in general: Material from acute and convalescent COVID-19 was sourced from the United States, Italy and Spain.

Sequencing was performed with immunoSEQ multiplex PCR; in TCRdb, only in-frame clones are kept and a portion is missing. The sample has 100,000 to 150,000 clones, about 83% seen once; the top ten hold 5.9%. CDR1 and CDR2 from the germline V gene are LNHNV and YYDKDF (reference sequence). This CDR3 is built from 16 residues. Losses at the gene ends were 2 bases for V and 5 bases for J; bases not matched to a gene: 4. V and J are TRBV15 and TRBJ2-2; 11 bases map to TRBD1. This receptor was obtained from a man older than 75 with active or convalescent COVID-19. Sequencing input: peripheral blood. The CDR3 region has the DNA TGTGCCACCAGCAGACCCGGGACAGGGGGGACCGGGGAGCTGTTTTTT. It translates to CATSRPGTGGTGELFF.